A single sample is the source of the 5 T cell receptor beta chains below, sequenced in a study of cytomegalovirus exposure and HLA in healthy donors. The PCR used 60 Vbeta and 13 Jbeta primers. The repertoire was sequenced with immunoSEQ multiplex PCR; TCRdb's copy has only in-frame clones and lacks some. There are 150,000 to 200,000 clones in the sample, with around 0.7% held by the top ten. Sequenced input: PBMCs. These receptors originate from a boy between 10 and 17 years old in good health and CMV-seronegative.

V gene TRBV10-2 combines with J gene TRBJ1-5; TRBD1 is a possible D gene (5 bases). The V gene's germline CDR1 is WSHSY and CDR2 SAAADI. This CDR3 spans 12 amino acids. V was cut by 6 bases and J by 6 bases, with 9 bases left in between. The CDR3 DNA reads TGCGCCAGCAGCCCAGGGCCTCAGCCCCAGCATTTT. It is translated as CASSPGPQPQHF.

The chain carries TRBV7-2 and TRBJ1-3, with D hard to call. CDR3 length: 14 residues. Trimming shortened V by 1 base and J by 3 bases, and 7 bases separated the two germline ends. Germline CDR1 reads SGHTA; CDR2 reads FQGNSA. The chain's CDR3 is CASSLVLGGNTIYF. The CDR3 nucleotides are TGTGCCAGCAGCTTAGTACTAGGTGGAAACACCATATATTTT.

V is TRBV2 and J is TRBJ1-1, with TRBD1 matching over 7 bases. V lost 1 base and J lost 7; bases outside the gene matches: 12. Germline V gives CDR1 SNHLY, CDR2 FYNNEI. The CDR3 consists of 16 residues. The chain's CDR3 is CASSEGVEQGLFEAFF. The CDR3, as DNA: TGTGCCAGCAGTGAAGGAGTAGAACAGGGGTTGTTTGAAGCTTTCTTT.

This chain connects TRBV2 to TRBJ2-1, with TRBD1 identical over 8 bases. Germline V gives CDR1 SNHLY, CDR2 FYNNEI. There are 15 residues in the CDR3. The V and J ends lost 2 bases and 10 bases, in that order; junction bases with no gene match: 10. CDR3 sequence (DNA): TGTGCCAGCAGTGAACAGGGGGCTTTGGTTGTCGAGCAGTTCTTC. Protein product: CASSEQGALVVEQFF.

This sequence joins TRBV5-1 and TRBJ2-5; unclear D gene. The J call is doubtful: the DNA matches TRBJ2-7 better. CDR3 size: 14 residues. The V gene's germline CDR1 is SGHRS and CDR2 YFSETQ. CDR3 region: CASSLASSSYEQYF. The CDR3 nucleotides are TGCGCCAGCAGCTTGGCCTCTAGCTCCTACGAGCAGTACTTC.